The entry that follows covers one T cell receptor (beta chain) sequence. Germline and junction disagree at one end, which may indicate a read error. This sample is part of a study of cytomegalovirus exposure and HLA in healthy donors. Germline CDR1 and CDR2: SSHAT and FNYEAQ (reference sequence). CDR3 length: 14 amino acids. Primers included in the PCR were 60 Vbeta and 13 Jbeta primers. Assay used: immunoSEQ multiplex PCR; TCRdb lists only in-frame clones, some missing. Of approximately 120,000 clones detected, roughly 78% appear once; the ten largest clones hold 5.5% to 8%. This TCR derives from a middle-aged woman in good health and CMV-seronegative. The chain is built from TRBV7-7 and TRBJ2-5, with 7 bases matching TRBD1. Sequencing was carried out using PBMCs. The CDR3 protein is CASSLGQVGETQYF. The CDR3 bases are TGTGCTAGCAGCTTAGGACAGGTTGGGGAGACCCAGTACTTC.